The following is a T cell receptor beta chain sequence with its context. The method was immunoSEQ multiplex PCR; TCRdb's version includes in-frame clones alone and lacks a portion of them. Among under 70,000 clones listed, more than 70% were seen once. Time point specified: peripheral blood 6 weeks after treatment start. This entry is derived from a study of PD-L1 blockade in urothelial cancer. Looking at the study overall: The study recovered a median of roughly 150,000 T cells per blood sample.

CDR3 length equals 14 residues. V was trimmed by 2 bases and J by 5 bases, leaving 10 bases between them. Germline CDR1 and CDR2: LNHDA and SQIVND (reference sequence). The clonotype was recovered from a man aged 60 to 69 with urothelial cancer. The sample in question was PBMCs, obtained around atezolizumab (anti-PD-L1) treatment. The V gene is TRBV19, the J gene TRBJ1-5; TRBD1 is a possible D gene (5 bases). The CDR3 DNA sequence: TGTGCCAGTAGTATATCCCGGACACATCAGCCCCAGCATTTT. Protein product: CASSISRTHQPQHF.